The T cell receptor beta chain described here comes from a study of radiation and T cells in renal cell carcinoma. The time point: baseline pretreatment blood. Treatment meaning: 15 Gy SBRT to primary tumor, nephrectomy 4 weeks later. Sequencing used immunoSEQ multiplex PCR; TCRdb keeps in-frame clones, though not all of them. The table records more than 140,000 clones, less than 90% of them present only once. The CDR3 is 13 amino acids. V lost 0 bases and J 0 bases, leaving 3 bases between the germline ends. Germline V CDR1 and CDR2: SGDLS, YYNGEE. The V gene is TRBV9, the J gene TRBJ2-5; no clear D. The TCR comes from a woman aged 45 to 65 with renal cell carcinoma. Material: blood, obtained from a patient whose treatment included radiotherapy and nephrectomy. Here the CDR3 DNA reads TGTGCCAGCAGCGTAGCTTACCAAGAGACCCAGTACTTC. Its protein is CASSVAYQETQYF.